This TCR beta chain originates from a study of beta chain features in type 1 diabetes. Points from the study as a whole: High TCR expression in some cells could lead to their over-representation in cDNA sequencing.

Central memory, naive, regulatory and stem cell-like memory CD4+ cells were sorted by CD45RO/CCR7/CD25/CD127/CD95/CD27. Every isolated RNA sample was fully reverse transcribed, so sequencing captured expressed TCRB transcripts. Repertoires were generated with immunoSEQ multiplex PCR, while TCRdb's copy carries only in-frame clones and drops some. The sample has about 360,000 clones; roughly 12% are singletons. Germline-derived CDR1 and CDR2 are LNHDA and SQIVND (reference sequence). The CDR3 covers 14 residues. In the case of this clone: Its antigen is undetermined.

The sequence came from a man aged 18-30 years in good health. This sequence joins TRBV19 and TRBJ2-2, with 11 bases aligning to TRBD1. Sequenced material: naive CD4+ T cells from blood. CDR3 residues: CASRDRGDTGELFF. In DNA, the CDR3 is TGTGCTTCCCGGGACAGGGGGGACACCGGGGAGCTGTTTTTT. The variable domain in full, completed from reference TRBV19 and TRBJ2-2, reads DGGITQSPKYLFRKEGQNVTLSCEQNLNHDAMYWYRQDPGQGLRLIYYSQIVNDFQKGDIAEGYSVSREKKESFPLTVTSAQKNPTAFYLCASRDRGDTGELFFGEGSRLTVL.